The 25 T cell receptor beta chains below come from one sample, sequenced in a study of blood T cells in healthy people across ages. The second PCR ran roughly 7 to 11 cycles with a sample-barcoded 5' primer and J-beta primers. A single record per CDR3 protein comes from TCRdb applying MiXCR to the 5' RACE reads. The sample has hundreds of thousands of distinct CDR3 sequences, 20% to 25% seen once; the top ten hold 3.5% to 4%. What was sequenced was blood. These receptors all come from a man aged 65 to 79 in good health.

This chain uses TRBV9 with TRBJ1-4, with 10 positions matching TRBD1. The V gene's germline CDR1 is SGDLS and CDR2 YYNGEE. This CDR3 comprises 14 residues. Germline trimming cut 3 bases from V and 5 bases from J; bases unmatched to any gene: 1. CDR3 DNA: TGTGCCAGCAGCGAGGACAGGGGGAATGAAAAACTGTTTTTT. Residues: CASSEDRGNEKLFF.

This clonotype has only a few counts. This chain joins TRBV3-1 and TRBJ1-4; no clear D gene. Germline CDR1 reads LGHDT; CDR2 reads YNNKEL (reference sequence). The CDR3 is 13 residues long. V was cut by 4 bases and J by 8 bases, with 11 bases left in between. CDR3 coding DNA: TGTGCCAGCAGCCCACTCAACCGGGAAAAACTGTTTTTT. This encodes CASSPLNREKLFF. The full variable domain, with the rest looked up from reference TRBV3-1 and TRBJ1-4, is DTAVSQTPKYLVTQMGNDKSIKCEQNLGHDTMYWYKQDSKKFLKIMFSYNNKELIINETVPNRFSPKSPDKAHLNLHINSLELGDSAVYFCASSPLNREKLFFGSGTQLSVL.

The J gene is TRBJ1-2, the V gene TRBV12-3 or TRBV12-4; TRBD1 matches 7 bases. The CDR3 extends over 14 amino acids. The V segment lost 6 bases and the J segment 4 bases; nucleotides outside the gene matches: 8. CDR3 DNA sequence: TGTGCCAGCAGCTACACAGGGGCAAGCTATGGCTACACCTTC. This translates into CASSYTGASYGYTF.

This clonotype was picked up one time. A much bigger clone sits one base away, suggesting this may be a read error. J is TRBJ2-1 and V is TRBV5-1; a possible D gene is TRBD2 (6 bases). From germline, CDR1 is SGHRS and CDR2 YFSETQ. V was trimmed by 1 base and J by 12 bases, leaving 14 bases between them. This CDR3 region has 13 residues. The CDR3 DNA follows: TGCGCCAGCAGCTTGACTAGCCCCCCAACGCAGTTCTTC. Translated, it gives CASSLTSPPTQFF.

This clonotype was observed a handful of times. V usage is TRBV28 and J usage is TRBJ2-7; either TRBD1 or TRBD2 may supply D (5 bases each). The germline CDR1 and CDR2 sequences are MDHEN and SYDVKM. The CDR3 is made up of 14 amino acids. Trimming left V 4 bases short and J 7 bases short, with 17 bases between. The CDR3 nucleotides are TGTGCCAGCAGTTGGGACCAAGCTACGATGGAGCAGTACTTC. Its translation: CASSWDQATMEQYF.

This clonotype was counted ten times or more. The chain links TRBV18 to TRBJ2-5, with D perhaps given as TRBD1 or TRBD2 (6 bases each). Between the trimmed V and J ends, which lost 6 bases and 1 base, there was a span of 15 bases. The CDR3 has 15 amino acids. The germline gives CDR1 KGHSH, CDR2 LQKENI. DNA of the CDR3: TGTGCCAGCTCGCTACAGGGAGGAGGCCAAGAGACCCAGTACTTC. Translated, it gives CASSLQGGGQETQYF.

The V call is TRBV5-1, the J call TRBJ1-2, with D possibly being TRBD1 (5 bases). Germline V gives CDR1 SGHRS, CDR2 YFSETQ. This CDR3 is built from 16 residues. The ends were cut back, 0 bases at V and 4 bases at J, with 16 bases in the middle. In DNA form, the CDR3 reads TGCGCCAGCAGCTTGGGGAATACCGGGGACGTCTATGGCTACACCTTC. This encodes CASSLGNTGDVYGYTF.

The CDR3 here is CASSPEMGQVEQFF. DNA of the CDR3: TGCGCCAGCAGCCCAGAAATGGGACAGGTAGAGCAGTTCTTC. The rearrangement links TRBV5-1 to TRBJ2-1, with 8 nucleotides matching TRBD1. V was pared by 4 bases and J by 10 bases, with 10 bases of the junction left unmatched. Germline CDR1 SGHRS, CDR2 YFSETQ. This CDR3 has 14 amino acids.

This clonotype was seen ten or more times. This chain connects TRBV12-3 or TRBV12-4 to TRBJ2-2; TRBD2 matches at 11 bases. The CDR3 contains 15 residues. Losses at the gene ends were 10 bases for V and 2 bases for J; bases not matched to a gene: 6. Here the CDR3 DNA reads TGTGCCACCCAAGGGACTAGCGGTAACACCGGGGAGCTGTTTTTT. This translates into CATQGTSGNTGELFF.

This clonotype was observed a few times. The CDR3 loop reads CASSQRGGAAYEQYF. The CDR3 nucleotides read TGTGCCAGCAGCCAAAGGGGGGGTGCAGCCTACGAGCAGTACTTC. This chain uses TRBV3-1 with TRBJ2-1, with D tentatively TRBD2 (7 bases). The J call may be faulty, since TRBJ2-7 better matches the DNA end. The CDR3 totals 15 residues. Germline V gene lookup returns CDR1 LGHDT and CDR2 YNNKEL (reference sequence).

This clonotype was counted many times. V is TRBV5-1 and J is TRBJ2-5, with D tentatively TRBD1 (5 bases). Trimming removed 4 bases at V and 2 bases at J, with 15 bases between. The length of the CDR3 is 15 residues. The germline V gene encodes CDR1 SGHRS and CDR2 YFSETQ. Written as DNA, the CDR3 is TGCGCCAGCAGCGCACGACAGTTGACTCAAGAGACCCAGTACTTC. Translation: CASSARQLTQETQYF.

This clonotype was seen only a few times. The chain recombines TRBV7-2 with TRBJ2-5; 8 positions agree with TRBD1. Germline trimming cut 5 bases from V and 2 bases from J; bases unmatched to any gene: 10. CDR1 and CDR2 from the germline V gene are SGHTA and FQGNSA. The CDR3 runs to 16 residues. This CDR3 is CASSLTPGGRQETQYF. The DNA of the CDR3 is TGTGCCAGCAGCCTTACACCAGGGGGCCGTCAAGAGACCCAGTACTTC.

This clonotype was counted between two and nine times. This chain joins TRBV5-6 and TRBJ2-1; 9 positions match TRBD1. The V segment lost 2 bases and the J segment 1 base; nucleotides outside the gene matches: 4. Germline V gene sequence: CDR1 SGHDT, CDR2 YYEEEE. The CDR3 loop spans 16 amino acids. The CDR3 DNA follows: TGTGCCAGCAGCTTCTCCGGGACAGGGTCCTACAATGAGCAGTTCTTC. Translation gives CASSFSGTGSYNEQFF.

The chain employs TRBV7-2 and TRBJ1-6, with no clear D. CDR1 and CDR2 (germline): SGHTA, FQGNSA. Trimming took 0 bases from V and 9 from J, leaving 9 bases between them. This CDR3 comprises 14 residues. The CDR3 DNA reads as TGTGCCAGCAGCTTAGCGATTGGCGGTTCACCCCTCCACTTT. This gives the protein CASSLAIGGSPLHF.

The chain carries TRBV5-1 and TRBJ2-3; maybe TRBD1 (6 bases). CDR1 is SGHRS and CDR2 is YFSETQ in the germline V gene. The CDR3 runs 13 residues. V was pared by 5 bases and J by 2 bases, with 9 bases between. CDR3 DNA: TGCGCCAGCAGGTGGGGACACACAGATACGCAGTATTTT. Amino acid sequence: CASRWGHTDTQYF.

With regard to this clonotype: The junction shows a germline mismatch at one end, possibly a read error. The V and J genes are TRBV2 and TRBJ1-4; 7 bases agree with TRBD1. Germline V CDR1 and CDR2: SNHLY, FYNNEI. The CDR3 extends over 11 amino acids. The CDR3 nucleotides read TGTGCCAGCAGCCTCGACAGGGTTGGGTCATTT. Its translation: CASSLDRVGSF.

The V gene is TRBV2, the J gene TRBJ2-5, with 11 bases aligning to TRBD2. Germline V CDR1 and CDR2: SNHLY, FYNNEI. The CDR3 has 16 residues. V lost 3 bases to trimming and J lost 7 bases; unmatched junction nucleotides: 10. The DNA for the CDR3 is TGTGCCAGCAGTGACCCCAGACTAGCGGGGAGAGGGACCCAGTACTTC. As protein: CASSDPRLAGRGTQYF.

There are a few counts of this clonotype. The genes are TRBV6-1 and TRBJ2-4; TRBD2 matches at 8 bases. V shed 2 bases, J shed 5 bases, and the junction held 2 bases outside the gene matches. Germline CDR1 MNHNS, CDR2 SASEGT. The CDR3 totals 14 residues. Here the CDR3 reads CASSETSGENIQYF. The CDR3, as DNA: TGTGCCAGCAGTGAAACTAGCGGCGAAAACATTCAGTACTTC.

J is TRBJ2-1 and V is TRBV27; 9 bases line up with TRBD2. Trimming cost V 5 bases and J 2 bases; bases outside gene matches: 7. The CDR3 is 16 residues long. CDR1 and CDR2 (germline): MNHEY, SMNVEV (reference sequence). CDR3 nucleotide sequence: TGTGCCAGCAGTCGTCTTATAGCGGGAGCCTACAATGAGCAGTTCTTC. It translates to CASSRLIAGAYNEQFF.

This chain links TRBV14 with TRBJ2-1, with D possibly called TRBD1 or TRBD2 (5 bases each). Germline loops: CDR1 SGHDN, CDR2 FVKESK. The V gene lost 2 bases and the J gene lost 9 bases, with 11 bases spanning the gap. The CDR3 has 13 amino acids. The CDR3: CASSQSRDGEQFF. The CDR3 nucleotides read TGTGCCAGCAGCCAAAGCAGGGACGGTGAGCAGTTCTTC.

This clonotype was recorded a few times. The V gene is TRBV3-1, the J gene TRBJ2-5; 8 nucleotides align to TRBD2. The J call may be incorrect, as the DNA end agrees better with TRBJ2-7. The germline gives CDR1 LGHDT, CDR2 YNNKEL (reference sequence). This CDR3 spans 12 amino acids. The CDR3 DNA reads as TGTGCCAGCAGCCAAACTAGCGGCGAGCAGTACTTC. Its translation is CASSQTSGEQYF.

The chain combines TRBV6-2 or TRBV6-3 with TRBJ2-5; D gene ambiguous. With the DNA end fitting TRBJ2-7 better, the J assignment may be wrong. CDR1 MNHEY and CDR2 SVGEGT come from the germline V gene. This CDR3 has 15 residues. CDR3 protein: CASSYFKDLTYEQYF. For the CDR3, the DNA is TGTGCCAGCAGTTACTTTAAGGATTTAACCTACGAGCAGTACTTC.

The chain uses TRBV27 and TRBJ2-7; D possibly corresponds to TRBD2 (6 bases). The germline gives CDR1 MNHEY, CDR2 SMNVEV (reference sequence). Trimming pared 5 bases from V and 0 bases from J, leaving 14 bases between. The CDR3 is made up of 15 amino acids. For the CDR3, the DNA is TGTGCCAGCAGTCGGGGGACTCAGCGCTCCTACGAGCAGTACTTC. As protein: CASSRGTQRSYEQYF.

This chain uses TRBV27 with TRBJ2-1, with D possibly being TRBD2 (6 bases). In germline, CDR1 is MNHEY, CDR2 SMNVEV (reference sequence). V lost 5 bases to trimming and J lost 5 bases, with 16 bases between them. This CDR3 region has 15 residues. The CDR3 region is CASSDPGLGDNEQFF. CDR3 bases: TGTGCCAGCAGTGATCCGGGACTGGGAGACAATGAGCAGTTCTTC.

This clonotype was observed a few times. The V call is TRBV20-1, the J call TRBJ2-1; unclear D gene. This CDR3 spans 14 amino acids. V dropped 3 bases and J dropped 0 bases, with 9 bases sitting between them. Germline assignment: CDR1 DFQATT and CDR2 SNEGSKA (reference sequence). This CDR3 is CSASVDGSYNEQFF. The CDR3 DNA reads TGCAGTGCTAGTGTCGATGGCTCCTACAATGAGCAGTTCTTC.